This T cell receptor (beta chain) was captured by sequencing in a study of T cell changes during pregnancy in multiple sclerosis. Germline values: CDR1 SQVTM, CDR2 ANQGSEA. Deletions cut 4 bases from V and 0 bases from J, with 12 bases between. This CDR3 has 15 amino acids. The protocol was immunoSEQ multiplex PCR, while the TCRdb copy is restricted to in-frame clones and leaves out a portion. This table holds tens of thousands of clones, roughly 89% found once. Sequences were derived from CD4+ T cells from peripheral blood mononuclear cells, sampled in the first trimester of pregnancy. The J gene is TRBJ2-2, the V gene TRBV29-1; possible D gene TRBD1, 5 bases. The clonotype was recovered from a female donor with multiple sclerosis, enrolled in a pregnancy study. The CDR3 DNA follows: TGCAGCGTTGTTTTGCGGACACCGAACACCGGGGAGCTGTTTTTT. Its protein product is CSVVLRTPNTGELFF.